Reported below is one TCR beta chain. Method: immunoSEQ multiplex PCR; TCRdb's copy keeps in-frame clones and lacks some. Of 150,000 to 170,000 clones in the sample, approximately 85% were seen once. Seattle cases were enrolled at active infection and followed longitudinally. Per germline, CDR1 LNHDA and CDR2 SQIVND (reference sequence). With 4 bases clipped from V and 3 bases from J, the junction kept 13 bases outside the gene matches. This CDR3 has 17 amino acids. This sample was included in a study of blood T cell repertoires in COVID-19. The wider study: COVID-19 samples, acute and convalescent, were from the United States, Italy and Spain.

Sequencing was done on a sample of peripheral blood. The TCR originated in a man between 60 and 75 years old with COVID-19, enrolled during active disease. This sequence joins TRBV19 and TRBJ2-7; 9 positions match TRBD1. The CDR3 is CASSTSSPQGAVYEQYF. For the CDR3, the DNA is TGTGCCAGTAGTACATCTTCGCCACAGGGGGCGGTCTACGAGCAGTACTTC.